This TCR beta chain was captured in a study of early stage breast cancer tumors. Broader study findings: Enriched TCRB sequences shared across patients were mostly commonly generated sequences. Tumors had approximately 2.5-fold higher T cell density and higher clonality than adjacent normal breast tissue.

Each sample had two DNA replicates, 0.5 ug blood or about 1.5 ug tissue. TCRdb keeps only in-frame clones here, not all; method: immunoSEQ multiplex PCR. The sample shows 44,000 or so clones, 75% to 85% of them seen only once. This CDR3 has 12 residues. The V end was cut by 6 bases, the J end by 6 bases, with 12 bases between. CDR1 and CDR2 (germline): SNHLY, FYNNEI. On this clone: The antigen remains undetermined.

The chain uses TRBV2 and TRBJ2-7; a possible D gene is TRBD1 (5 bases). What was sequenced was blood. This TCR was recovered from a person between 50 and 60 years old with breast cancer. The CDR3 DNA follows: TGTGCCAGCAGCTTGGACAACCGCGAGCAGTACTTC. Its protein product is CASSLDNREQYF.